This T cell receptor beta chain stems from a study of prognosis after radiotherapy for stage I lung cancer. Study context: Under 15 cases involved newly diagnosed primary stage I lung tumors, and a few involved oligometastatic NSCLC subsequent to surgical resection of the primary tumor.

Roughly 6.3 milliliters of peripheral blood were drawn at each of two time points. This CDR3 is built from 18 residues. The germline V gene encodes CDR1 SGHAT and CDR2 FQNNGV. Trimming removed 1 base from V and 7 bases from J; junction bases left unmatched: 15. Genomic DNA served as the source from which two-round multiplex PCR generated TCR beta CDR3 amplicons. First-round PCR, the initial amplification, used primers specific to each TRBV and TRBJ gene. TCRdb itself ran the multiplex PCR reads through MiXCR, one entry per CDR3 protein. Here the sample spans 15,000 to 20,000 distinct CDR3 sequences, around 29% being singletons. This clonotype was counted ten times or more.

The sequence was obtained from a donor aged 50 or older with non-small cell lung cancer. The chain employs TRBV11-2 and TRBJ2-1; 8 bases agree with TRBD2. The sequencing here drew on PBMCs, taken before or after stereotactic body radiation therapy (not recorded which). CDR3 bases: TGTGCCAGCAGCTTAGTGCGGGGGGCACGCAATGGTCTGAATGAGCAGTTCTTC. Translating it yields CASSLVRGARNGLNEQFF.